The rows below give T cell receptor beta chains drawn from one sample of a study of blood T cell repertoires in COVID-19. TCRdb's copy holds only in-frame clones and misses some; the assay was immunoSEQ multiplex PCR. The sample has some 100,000 clones, around four fifths seen once; the top ten hold approximately 30%. Sequenced sample: peripheral blood. The source is a man in his 70s with active or convalescent COVID-19. The CDR3 runs from the conserved cysteine through the conserved F or W. D genes are given only for firm matches. The size of a clone is reported for some rows only, either as once, few or many, or as a class for expanded clones.

J gene | D gene | clone size | V gene | CDR3 DNA | CDR3 protein
TRBJ1-1 | TRBD1 | - | TRBV7-7 | TGTGCCAGCAGCCCGTACCAGGGGGCGTTATCGAACACTGAAGCTTTCTTT | CASSPYQGALSNTEAFF
TRBJ2-1 | TRBD2 | - | TRBV6-5 | TGTGCCAGCAACTACGGGGCGGGGGGGCCCAATGAGCAGTTCTTC | CASNYGAGGPNEQFF
TRBJ1-2 | TRBD1 | - | TRBV7-9 | TGTGCCAGCAGCCCGACAGGGGGCAATGGCTACACCTTC | CASSPTGGNGYTF
TRBJ1-5 | - | - | TRBV4-1 | TGCGCCAGCAGCCAAGTGGGCACAGGGCCTGATCAGCCCCAGCATTTT | CASSQVGTGPDQPQHF
TRBJ1-4 | TRBD1 | - | TRBV5-4 | TGTGCCAGCAGCTGGGGACAGGGGGCGGGTGAAAAACTGTTTTTT | CASSWGQGAGEKLFF
TRBJ2-7 | - | - | TRBV24-1 | TGTGCCACCAGTGATAGGACAGACAGCGAGCAGTACTTC | CATSDRTDSEQYF
TRBJ1-2 | TRBD1 | - | TRBV19 | TGTGCCAGTAGCAAGACAGGGATCAGCTACACCTTC | CASSKTGISYTF
TRBJ2-5 | - | - | TRBV27 | TGTGCCAGCAGTTTGAACGGGGGCCAAGAGACCCAGTACTTC | CASSLNGGQETQYF
TRBJ2-3 | TRBD2 | few | TRBV23-1 | TGCGCCAGCAGTCAGCCGAGTTGTCCGGGGGGGCATACAGATACGCAGTATTTT | CASSQPSCPGGHTDTQYF
TRBJ2-7 | - | - | TRBV6-6 | TGTGCCAGCAGGTCCGGAGTTGCGCCCGAGCAGTACTTC | CASRSGVAPEQYF
TRBJ1-2 | - | - | TRBV29-1 | TGCAGCGTTGCGAACAGCCCTTATGGCTACACCTTC | CSVANSPYGYTF
TRBJ2-5 | TRBD2 | - | TRBV15 | TGTGCCACCAGCAGAGAGGTAGCGGGGATAGAGACCCAGTACTTC | CATSREVAGIETQYF
TRBJ1-1 | - | - | TRBV7-2 | TGTGCCAGCAGCTTAGGGCAGGGGCACACTGAAGCTTTCTTT | CASSLGQGHTEAFF
TRBJ1-2 | - | - | TRBV6-5 | TGTGCCAGCAGTATGAACAGGGTCGGCTACACCTTC | CASSMNRVGYTF
TRBJ2-1 | - | - | TRBV6-1 | TGTGCCAGCAGTGGGGCGGAGGCCCCGACCTACAATGAGCAGTTCTTC | CASSGAEAPTYNEQFF
TRBJ1-1 | - | - | TRBV7-2 | TGTGCCAGCAGCTATAGTGGGACACTGAACACTGAAGCTTTCTTT | CASSYSGTLNTEAFF
TRBJ1-6 | TRBD1 | - | TRBV7-8 | TGTGCCAGCAGCCGAGGGACAGGGAATTCACCCCTCCACTTT | CASSRGTGNSPLHF
TRBJ2-7 | - | - | TRBV14 | TGTGCCAGCAGCCAAGTCCTCTCCGAGCAGTACTTC | CASSQVLSEQYF
TRBJ1-1 | - | - | TRBV7-9 | TGTGCCAGCAGTATACACAGCCGGGCGGGGACTGAAGCTTTCTTT | CASSIHSRAGTEAFF
TRBJ1-2 | TRBD1 | - | TRBV30 | TGTGCCTGGAGTGTAACCCCGGGACAGGGCGTTAGTGGCTACACCTTC | CAWSVTPGQGVSGYTF